One and the same sample provided the 8 T cell receptor beta chains below, sequenced in a study of T cell repertoires in cytomegalovirus infection. MiXCR, applied by TCRdb to the reads, yields one record per CDR3 protein. The sample records around 570,000 distinct CDR3 sequences, just under 40% being singletons. These receptors have no identified antigens. The starting material was cultured PBMCs, obtained from culture after CMV antigen stimulation. The origin of the receptors is a human donor in good health (CMV status not recorded). Some clones in this sample may be carry-over from other donors' samples.

This clonotype came up once. The V gene is TRBV20-1, the J gene TRBJ2-1, with 7 positions matching TRBD2. CDR1 and CDR2 from the germline V gene are DFQATT and SNEGSKA (reference sequence). Losses at the gene ends were 5 bases for V and 5 bases for J; bases not matched to a gene: 9. The CDR3 is made up of 14 amino acids. Written as DNA, the CDR3 is TGCAGTGCTCTGACTAGCCGAAGCCACAATGAGCAGTTCTTC. Protein product: CSALTSRSHNEQFF.

V and J are TRBV12-3 or TRBV12-4 and TRBJ2-7; possible D gene TRBD1, 5 bases. Between the trimmed V and J ends, which lost 11 bases and 1 base, there was a span of 12 bases. The CDR3 is 12 residues long. In DNA, the CDR3 is TGTGCCCCTTGGGGCTTTTCCTACGAGCAGTACTTC. As protein: CAPWGFSYEQYF.

Ten or more counts support this clonotype. J is TRBJ2-3 and V is TRBV7-2; the D is unclear. The CDR3 sequence is 14 residues long. V was trimmed by 4 bases and J by 1 base, leaving 9 bases between them. CDR1 and CDR2 (germline): SGHTA, FQGNSA. CDR3 in DNA: TGTGCCAGCAGCTCCTTGCTGGGCACAGATACGCAGTATTTT. Translating it yields CASSSLLGTDTQYF.

The sample holds a few counts of this clonotype. DNA of the CDR3: TGTGCCAGCAGCTCTGTGGGGGGATCAACCCAAGAGACCCAGTACTTC. Encoded protein: CASSSVGGSTQETQYF. V is TRBV7-2 and J is TRBJ2-5; the D gene is possibly TRBD2 (6 bases). Germline lookup yields CDR1 SGHTA and CDR2 FQGNSA. The V and J ends lost 4 bases and 1 base respectively, with 16 bases between them. The CDR3 spans 16 residues. Variable domain in full (rest from reference TRBV7-2 and TRBJ2-5): GAGVSQSPSNKVTEKGKDVELRCDPISGHTALYWYRQSLGQGLEFLIYFQGNSAPDKSGLPSDRFSAERTGGSVSTLTIQRTQQEDSAVYLCASSSVGGSTQETQYFGPGTRLLVL.

In its sample, this clonotype was seen a few times. V and J are TRBV7-6 and TRBJ2-7; the D gene is possibly TRBD1 (7 bases). The CDR3 has 18 amino acids. The V gene's germline CDR1 is SGHVS and CDR2 FNYEAQ. Trimming took 0 bases from V and 3 from J, leaving 21 bases between them. The CDR3 protein is CASSLARQGGIGSYEQYF. CDR3 sequence (DNA): TGTGCCAGCAGCTTAGCCCGACAAGGGGGCATCGGGAGCTACGAGCAGTACTTC.

This clonotype occurred many times. The rearrangement joins TRBV7-2 to TRBJ2-7; the match to TRBD2 covers 11 bases. J was trimmed by 4 bases and V by 5 bases; bases with no gene match: 7. The CDR3 totals 15 residues. From germline, CDR1 is SGHTA and CDR2 FQGNSA. This CDR3 reads CASSTSGGLEYEQYF. CDR3 bases: TGTGCCAGCAGCACTAGCGGGGGCCTAGAGTACGAGCAGTACTTC.

This clonotype occurred a few times. This sequence joins TRBV7-2 and TRBJ1-5; possibly TRBD1 for D (5 bases). Per germline, CDR1 SGHTA and CDR2 FQGNSA. With 2 bases removed from V and 4 bases from J, the gap between germline ends came to 12 bases. There are 15 residues in the CDR3. The CDR3 spells CASSLQGLNNQPQHF. For the CDR3, the DNA is TGTGCCAGCAGCTTACAGGGACTTAATAATCAGCCCCAGCATTTT.

This clonotype has just a few counts. The CDR3 sequence: CASSLVRFYNEQFF. The CDR3 nucleotides are TGTGCCAGCAGCTTAGTACGGTTTTACAATGAGCAGTTCTTC. The genes are TRBV7-2 and TRBJ2-1; D gene unclear. The germline V gene has CDR1 SGHTA and CDR2 FQGNSA. V was clipped by 1 base and J by 4 bases, with 8 bases between them. CDR3 size: 14 residues.